This TCR beta chain was retrieved from a study of blood T cell repertoires in COVID-19. Background on the study: Samples taken during acute and convalescent COVID-19 were collected in the United States, Italy and Spain. T cells, B-cell-depleted T cells, or PBMCs provided the cDNA or gDNA that served as material.

With 3 bases removed from V and 5 bases from J, the gap between germline ends came to 7 bases. Germline-derived CDR1 and CDR2 are SGHAT and FQNNGV. The CDR3 totals 12 residues. The authors' processing: The authors estimated nucleated cell counts from reference gene primer amplification. Assay used: immunoSEQ multiplex PCR; TCRdb lists only in-frame clones, some missing. V and J calls and clone size come straight from that table; D and trimming were deduced from the DNA. The sample lists around 210,000 clones, 60% to 85% occurring once. This clone showed up many times. The source material was peripheral blood. The chain has TRBV11-2 and TRBJ1-2, with D unresolved. The sequence derives from a woman in her 70s with acute or convalescent COVID-19. CDR3 in amino acids: CASSFIFYGYTF. In nucleotides, the CDR3 is TGTGCCAGCAGCTTTATCTTTTATGGCTACACCTTC.